The present T cell receptor (beta chain) was sequenced within a study of cytomegalovirus exposure and HLA in healthy donors. Points from the study as a whole: Listed as cytomegalovirus-associated were 164 TCR beta chains. In vitro, three CMV-associated chains proved specific for CMV antigens.

PCR involved 60 Vbeta and 13 Jbeta primers. TCRdb's copy holds only in-frame clones and misses some; the assay was immunoSEQ multiplex PCR. The repertoire consists of about 130,000 clones, with 77% occurring once and the leading ten covering about 13%. Donors had nominal health at sampling but likely had unrecorded immune exposures. About this clone: Antigen unknown.

Germline V gives CDR1 SEHNR, CDR2 FQNEAQ (reference sequence). V trimming: 3 bases; J trimming: 5 bases; junction bases outside the gene matches: 4. The CDR3 spans 15 residues. Sample: PBMCs. The V call is TRBV7-9, the J call TRBJ2-3; 11 bases align to TRBD2. This receptor was identified in a woman aged 40 to 50 in good health and CMV-seropositive. The CDR3 nucleotides are TGTGCCAGCAGCTTTAGCGGGAGGGTGGAAGATACGCAGTATTTT. Encoded protein: CASSFSGRVEDTQYF.